Presented here are 25 T cell receptor beta chains from one specimen sequenced in a study of blood T cell repertoires in COVID-19. Profiling relied on immunoSEQ multiplex PCR, and the TCRdb table lists in-frame clones only, not all of them. The sample consists of some 260,000 clones, around 90% of them appearing once. Sequences were obtained from peripheral blood. The receptor source for this set is a human donor in a cohort sampled during active COVID-19.

The chain has TRBV27 and TRBJ1-3; D is ambiguous. V was shortened by 4 bases and J by 4 bases, with 8 bases between the two germline ends. The CDR3 spans 13 residues. Germline CDR1 and CDR2: MNHEY and SMNVEV (reference sequence). CDR3 bases: TGTGCCAGCAGTTCTACTCTGGGAAACACCATATATTTT. Translating gives CASSSTLGNTIYF.

The chain uses TRBV19 and TRBJ1-2, with D maybe TRBD1 (6 bases). The V end was cut by 1 base, the J end by 7 bases, with 13 bases between. The CDR3 has 14 amino acids. Looked up from germline, CDR1 is LNHDA and CDR2 is SQIVND (reference sequence). Here the CDR3 DNA reads TGTGCCAGTAGTATAGGACGGCCAGGGGCTGGCTACACCTTC. Protein product: CASSIGRPGAGYTF.

The rearrangement links TRBV4-3 to TRBJ2-7; D may be TRBD2 (6 bases). Germline V gene lookup returns CDR1 LGHNA and CDR2 YSLEER. CDR3 length: 16 residues. Trimming shortened V by 4 bases and J by 0 bases, and 16 bases separated the two germline ends. The CDR3 coding sequence is TGCGCCAGCAGCCGGGATAGCGGAAGTGCCTCCTACGAGCAGTACTTC. It yields the protein CASSRDSGSASYEQYF.

This clone was found once. J is TRBJ2-3 and V is TRBV6-2 or TRBV6-3, with 13 bases aligning to TRBD2. Germline assignment: CDR1 MNHEY and CDR2 SVGEGT. CDR3 size: 17 residues. V dropped 4 bases and J dropped 4; count of bases not matched to a gene: 8. CDR3 loop: CASSSFRTSGSPDTQYF. CDR3 nucleotide sequence: TGTGCCAGCAGTTCCTTCAGGACTAGCGGGAGCCCAGATACGCAGTATTTT.

The chain joins TRBV6-2 or TRBV6-3 to TRBJ2-1; 7 bases agree with TRBD2. After removal of 4 bases from V and 7 bases from J, the junction contained 7 bases not matched to a gene. The length of the CDR3 is 14 residues. Germline-derived CDR1 and CDR2 are MNHEY and SVGEGT. The CDR3 spells CASSLSGMGNEQFF. In DNA form, the CDR3 reads TGTGCCAGCAGTTTGAGCGGGATGGGGAATGAGCAGTTCTTC.

V is TRBV9 and J is TRBJ2-7; maybe TRBD2 (6 bases). The CDR3 loop spans 14 amino acids. Germline CDR1 reads SGDLS; CDR2 reads YYNGEE. Trimming removed 0 bases at V and 5 bases at J, with 12 bases between. DNA of the CDR3: TGTGCCAGCAGCGTAGGCGGGCGGGACCACGAGCAGTACTTC. Amino acids: CASSVGGRDHEQYF.

This chain connects TRBV7-9 to TRBJ1-2; 11 bases align to TRBD1. Trimming cost V 8 bases and J 2 bases; bases outside gene matches: 13. The CDR3 is 17 residues long. Germline V lookup: CDR1 SEHNR, CDR2 FQNEAQ (reference sequence). CDR3 sequence (DNA): TGTGCCAGCCATACACGGGACAGGGGGTCCCCAAACTATGGCTACACCTTC. It yields the protein CASHTRDRGSPNYGYTF.

The chain recombines TRBV30 with TRBJ2-7; D ambiguous. V lost 0 bases and J 7 bases, leaving 7 bases between the germline ends. The CDR3 has 11 residues. From germline, CDR1 is GTSNPN and CDR2 SVGIG (reference sequence). As DNA, the CDR3 is TGTGCCTGGAGTGTAGCAGCGGAGCAGTACTTC. Its protein is CAWSVAAEQYF.

The J gene is TRBJ2-7, the V gene TRBV12-3 or TRBV12-4; 11 nucleotides line up with TRBD1. CDR3 length: 12 amino acids. J gave up 9 bases and V 5 bases, and 3 bases lay outside the gene matches. The CDR3 DNA follows: TGTGCCAGCAGTCCGGGACAGGGGGGGCAGTACTTC. Residues: CASSPGQGGQYF.

V is TRBV6-2 or TRBV6-3 and J is TRBJ1-3; D unresolved. Germline V gene lookup returns CDR1 MNHEY and CDR2 SVGEGT. The CDR3 length is 14 residues. V gave up 5 bases and J gave up 2 bases, with 10 bases separating them. The CDR3 bases are TGTGCCAGCAGTCAAACAGAAACTGGAAACACCATATATTTT. Amino acids: CASSQTETGNTIYF.

The chain couples TRBV7-2 to TRBJ2-7; tentative D call: TRBD1 (6 bases). V lost 1 base and J lost 3, with 16 bases in between. CDR1 SGHTA and CDR2 FQGNSA come from the germline V gene. This CDR3 contains 16 residues. CDR3 sequence (DNA): TGTGCCAGCAGCTTAGGACAGGCCCGGGGCCTCTACGAGCAGTACTTC. It specifies CASSLGQARGLYEQYF.

The genes are TRBV7-9 and TRBJ1-6, with unresolved D. The CDR3 contains 14 residues. V lost 2 bases, J lost 8 bases, and 10 bases lay in between. Germline V gene lookup returns CDR1 SEHNR and CDR2 FQNEAQ (reference sequence). The DNA for the CDR3 is TGTGCCAGCAGCTTATCTCAGGACTATTCACCCCTCCACTTT. Amino acids: CASSLSQDYSPLHF.

CDR3 nucleotide sequence: TGTGCCAGCAGTGAAGGGGGGGTCCACGAGCAGTACTTC. Amino acid sequence: CASSEGGVHEQYF. V is TRBV2 and J is TRBJ2-7; D is perhaps TRBD2 (6 bases). Germline V CDR1 and CDR2: SNHLY, FYNNEI. The CDR3 spans 13 residues. Between the trimmed V and J ends, which lost 1 base and 5 bases, there was a span of 9 bases.

The table lists this clone with a count of one. This CDR3 is CASSLTSGIPSYEQYF. The DNA of the CDR3 is TGCGCCAGCAGCCTTACTAGCGGGATACCCTCCTACGAGCAGTACTTC. V is TRBV5-1 and J is TRBJ2-7; 10 bases match TRBD2. The CDR3 spans 16 residues. Trimming cost V 4 bases and J 0 bases; bases outside gene matches: 7. The germline CDR1 and CDR2 sequences are SGHRS and YFSETQ.

This CDR3 is CASSLFQDRGNSPLHF. CDR3 DNA sequence: TGCGCCAGCAGCTTGTTTCAGGACAGGGGGAATTCACCCCTCCACTTT. The rearrangement uses TRBV5-1 and TRBJ1-6; TRBD1 matches 10 bases. Germline V gene sequence: CDR1 SGHRS, CDR2 YFSETQ. The V segment lost 1 base and the J segment 7 bases; nucleotides outside the gene matches: 5. This CDR3 contains 16 residues.

The rearrangement links TRBV19 to TRBJ2-7; 11 bases fit TRBD2. Trimming at V came to 8 bases and at J to 3 bases, leaving 0 bases not matched to a gene. CDR1 is LNHDA and CDR2 is SQIVND in the germline V gene (reference sequence). The CDR3 loop spans 12 amino acids. The CDR3 DNA is TGTGCCAGTGGGACTAGCGGCTACGAGCAGTACTTC. This sequence encodes CASGTSGYEQYF.

This clone appeared a single time. The chain couples TRBV6-5 to TRBJ1-5, with 7 bases lining up with TRBD1. The CDR3 spans 15 residues. V trimming: 4 bases; J trimming: 7 bases; junction bases outside the gene matches: 10. Looked up from germline, CDR1 is MNHEY and CDR2 is SVGAGI. Here the CDR3 reads CASSSLTGWEQPQHF. In DNA, the CDR3 is TGTGCCAGCAGTTCCCTGACAGGGTGGGAGCAGCCCCAGCATTTT.

This clone showed up just a few times. The chain uses TRBV11-2 and TRBJ2-7; a possible D gene is TRBD1 (5 bases). Trimming took 1 base from V and 6 from J, leaving 10 bases between them. CDR3 size: 13 residues. Germline values: CDR1 SGHAT, CDR2 FQNNGV. CDR3 sequence: CASSLGRQGEQYF. The CDR3 bases are TGTGCCAGCAGCTTAGGCCGGCAGGGCGAGCAGTACTTC.

The chain employs TRBV5-1 and TRBJ2-7; 8 bases line up with TRBD1. The V segment lost 0 bases and the J segment 6 bases; nucleotides outside the gene matches: 14. Per germline, CDR1 SGHRS and CDR2 YFSETQ. The CDR3 has 17 residues. As DNA, the CDR3 is TGCGCCAGCAGCTTGGAGGACCTCCCCGACAGGGGACGCGAGCAGTACTTC. Protein: CASSLEDLPDRGREQYF.

This rearrangement joins TRBV28 to TRBJ1-2; 9 nucleotides agree with TRBD1. This CDR3 is built from 16 residues. Germline V gene sequence: CDR1 MDHEN, CDR2 SYDVKM. V trimming: 4 bases; J trimming: 1 base; junction bases outside the gene matches: 7. The CDR3 DNA reads as TGTGCCAGCAGTTGGGTAGGACAGGGGTTTAACTATGGCTACACCTTC. Residues: CASSWVGQGFNYGYTF.

V is TRBV7-9 and J is TRBJ1-1; D gene ambiguous. CDR3 length: 12 amino acids. Germline V lookup: CDR1 SEHNR, CDR2 FQNEAQ (reference sequence). The germline V and J ends were trimmed by 4 bases and 8 bases, with 11 bases remaining between them. CDR3 loop: CASSYTRIEAFF. Here the CDR3 DNA reads TGTGCCAGCAGCTATACTAGGATCGAAGCTTTCTTT.

The V call is TRBV29-1, the J call TRBJ2-2; D is possibly TRBD2 (6 bases). The CDR3 has 13 amino acids. Germline V lookup: CDR1 SQVTM, CDR2 ANQGSEA. Trimming removed 6 bases from V and 4 bases from J, with 12 bases in between. This CDR3 reads CSVSTSFTGELFF. The CDR3 nucleotides are TGCAGCGTCTCCACTAGCTTCACCGGGGAGCTGTTTTTT.

V gene TRBV5-1 combines with J gene TRBJ1-2; D not certain. The CDR3 loop spans 14 amino acids. The V end lost 1 base, the J end lost 0 bases, and 7 bases lay between the germline ends. Germline CDR1 SGHRS, CDR2 YFSETQ. The CDR3 nucleotides are TGCGCCAGCAGCTTGCGGAGTTCTAACTATGGCTACACCTTC. Encoded protein: CASSLRSSNYGYTF.

The genes are TRBV6-4 and TRBJ2-3; 7 bases are shared with TRBD1. The length of the CDR3 is 14 residues. V lost 5 bases to trimming and J lost 6 bases; unmatched junction nucleotides: 8. Germline CDR1 is MRHNA and CDR2 is SNTAGT. Written as DNA, the CDR3 is TGTGCCAGCAGTTGGAGTACAGGGGCCGATACGCAGTATTTT. Translating gives CASSWSTGADTQYF.

The V and J genes are TRBV2 and TRBJ1-4, with a tentative D call TRBD1 (6 bases). The length of the CDR3 is 15 residues. The germline gives CDR1 SNHLY, CDR2 FYNNEI. V was clipped by 4 bases and J by 8 bases, with 17 bases between them. CDR3 protein: CASSVTRAGEEKLFF. The CDR3 DNA is TGTGCCAGCAGTGTGACGAGGGCAGGGGAAGAAAAACTGTTTTTT.